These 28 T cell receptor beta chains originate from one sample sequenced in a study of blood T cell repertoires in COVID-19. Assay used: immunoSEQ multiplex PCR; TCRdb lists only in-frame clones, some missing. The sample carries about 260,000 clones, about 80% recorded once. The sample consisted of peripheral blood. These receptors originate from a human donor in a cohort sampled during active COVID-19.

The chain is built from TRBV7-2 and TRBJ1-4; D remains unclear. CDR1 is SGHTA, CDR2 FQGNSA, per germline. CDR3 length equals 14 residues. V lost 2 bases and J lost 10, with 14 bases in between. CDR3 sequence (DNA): TGTGCCAGCAGCTTACAGAGGTCGTCGGTAAAACTGTTTTTT. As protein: CASSLQRSSVKLFF.

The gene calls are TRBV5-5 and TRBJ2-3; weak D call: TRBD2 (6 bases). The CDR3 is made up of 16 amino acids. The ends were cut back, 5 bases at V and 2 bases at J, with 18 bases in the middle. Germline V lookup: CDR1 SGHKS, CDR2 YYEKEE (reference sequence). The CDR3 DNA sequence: TGTGCCAGCAGACCCCGCCCCGGCGGGACCACAGATACGCAGTATTTT. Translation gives CASRPRPGGTTDTQYF.

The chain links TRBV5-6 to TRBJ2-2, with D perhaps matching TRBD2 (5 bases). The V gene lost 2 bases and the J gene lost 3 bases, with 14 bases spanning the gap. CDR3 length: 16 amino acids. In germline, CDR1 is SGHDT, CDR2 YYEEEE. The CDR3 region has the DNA TGTGCCAGCAGCTTACGCCGGGGTAGGGACACCGGGGAGCTGTTTTTT. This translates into CASSLRRGRDTGELFF.

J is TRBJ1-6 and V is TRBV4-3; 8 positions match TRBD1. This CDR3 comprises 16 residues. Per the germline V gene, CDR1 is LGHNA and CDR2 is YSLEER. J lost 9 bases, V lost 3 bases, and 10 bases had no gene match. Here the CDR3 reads CASSHSISGGISPLHF. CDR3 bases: TGCGCCAGCAGCCATAGCATTTCAGGGGGCATTTCACCCCTCCACTTT.

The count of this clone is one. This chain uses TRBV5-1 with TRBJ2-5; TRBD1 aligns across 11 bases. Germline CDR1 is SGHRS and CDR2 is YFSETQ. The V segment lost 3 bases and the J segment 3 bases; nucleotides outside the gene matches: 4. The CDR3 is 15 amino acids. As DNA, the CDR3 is TGCGCCAGCAGCTGGACAGGGGGCGAAAAAGAGACCCAGTACTTC. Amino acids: CASSWTGGEKETQYF.

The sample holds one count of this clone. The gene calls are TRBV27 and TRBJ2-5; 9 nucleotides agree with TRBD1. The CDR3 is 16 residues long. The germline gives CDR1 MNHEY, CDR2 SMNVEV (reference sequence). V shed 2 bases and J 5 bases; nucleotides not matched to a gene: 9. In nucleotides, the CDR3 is TGTGCCAGCAGTTTACGGTCATTAGGACAGGGGGAGACCCAGTACTTC. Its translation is CASSLRSLGQGETQYF.

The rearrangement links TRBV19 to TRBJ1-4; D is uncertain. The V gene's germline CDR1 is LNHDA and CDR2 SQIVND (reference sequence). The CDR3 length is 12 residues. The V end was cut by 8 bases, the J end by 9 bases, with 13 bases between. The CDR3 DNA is TGTGCCAGTTTCGGTATCGGTCAAAAACTGTTTTTT. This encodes CASFGIGQKLFF.

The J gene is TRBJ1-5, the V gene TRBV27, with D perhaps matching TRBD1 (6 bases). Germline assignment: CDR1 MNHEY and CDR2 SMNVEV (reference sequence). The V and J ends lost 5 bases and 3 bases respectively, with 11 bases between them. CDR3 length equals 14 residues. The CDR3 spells CASSPDSLNQPQHF. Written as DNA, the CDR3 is TGTGCCAGCAGTCCGGACAGTCTCAATCAGCCCCAGCATTTT.

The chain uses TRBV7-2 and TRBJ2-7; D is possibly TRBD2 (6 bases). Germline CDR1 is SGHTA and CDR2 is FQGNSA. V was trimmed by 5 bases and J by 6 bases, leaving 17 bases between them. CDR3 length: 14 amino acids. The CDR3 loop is CASSPDARGGEQYF. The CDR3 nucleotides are TGTGCCAGCAGCCCAGACGCTAGGGGAGGCGAGCAGTACTTC.

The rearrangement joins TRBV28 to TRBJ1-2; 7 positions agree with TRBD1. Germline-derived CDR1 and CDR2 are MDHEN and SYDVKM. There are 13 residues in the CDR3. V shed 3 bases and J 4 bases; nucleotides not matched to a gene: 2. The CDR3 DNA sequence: TGTGCCAGCAGTTTCACAGGGGTCTATGGCTACACCTTC. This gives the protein CASSFTGVYGYTF.

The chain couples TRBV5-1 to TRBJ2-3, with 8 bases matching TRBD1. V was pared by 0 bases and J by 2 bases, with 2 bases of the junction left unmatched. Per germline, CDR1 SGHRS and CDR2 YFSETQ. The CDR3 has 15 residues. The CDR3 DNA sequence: TGCGCCAGCAGCTTGGGACAGGGGTTCACAGATACGCAGTATTTT. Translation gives CASSLGQGFTDTQYF.

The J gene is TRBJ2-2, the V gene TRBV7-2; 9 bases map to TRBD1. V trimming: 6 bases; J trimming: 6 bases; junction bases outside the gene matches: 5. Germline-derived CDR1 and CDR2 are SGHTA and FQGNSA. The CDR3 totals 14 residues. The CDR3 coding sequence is TGTGCCAGCAGACCTCGACAGGGGGCCGGGGAGCTGTTTTTT. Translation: CASRPRQGAGELFF.

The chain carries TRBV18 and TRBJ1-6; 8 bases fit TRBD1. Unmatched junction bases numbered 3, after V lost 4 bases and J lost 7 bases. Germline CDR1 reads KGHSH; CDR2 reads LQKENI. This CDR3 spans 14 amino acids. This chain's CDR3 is CASSLDRGNSPLHF. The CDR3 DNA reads TGTGCCAGCTCACTCGACAGGGGAAATTCACCCCTCCACTTT.

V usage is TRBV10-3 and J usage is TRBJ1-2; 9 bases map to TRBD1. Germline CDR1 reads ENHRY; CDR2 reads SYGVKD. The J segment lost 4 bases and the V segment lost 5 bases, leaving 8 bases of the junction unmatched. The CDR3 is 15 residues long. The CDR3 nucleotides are TGTGCCATCAGTACTGGACAGGGGTCTAGCTATGGCTACACCTTC. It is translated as CAISTGQGSSYGYTF.

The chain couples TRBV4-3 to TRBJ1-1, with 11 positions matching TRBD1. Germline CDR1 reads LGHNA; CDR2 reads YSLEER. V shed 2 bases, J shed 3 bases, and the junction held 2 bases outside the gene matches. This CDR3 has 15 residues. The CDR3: CASSQRDRGYTEAFF. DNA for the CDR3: TGCGCCAGCAGCCAAAGGGACAGGGGGTACACTGAAGCTTTCTTT.

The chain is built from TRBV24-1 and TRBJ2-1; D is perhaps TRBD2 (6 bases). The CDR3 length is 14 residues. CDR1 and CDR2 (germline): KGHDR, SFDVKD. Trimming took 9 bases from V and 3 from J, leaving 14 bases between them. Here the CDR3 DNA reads TGTGCCACCTCTCGGGACTCAAGCTACAATGAGCAGTTCTTC. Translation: CATSRDSSYNEQFF.

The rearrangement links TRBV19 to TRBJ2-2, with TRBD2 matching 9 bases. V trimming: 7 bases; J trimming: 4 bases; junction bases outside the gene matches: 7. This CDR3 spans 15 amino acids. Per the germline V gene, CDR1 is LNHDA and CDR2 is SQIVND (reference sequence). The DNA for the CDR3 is TGTGCCAGTAATGCGGGGGGGCGTAGCACCGGGGAGCTGTTTTTT. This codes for CASNAGGRSTGELFF.

The CDR3 loop reads CASSKPVNLYEQYF. CDR3 bases: TGTGCCAGCAGCAAACCGGTTAATCTCTACGAGCAGTACTTC. The chain employs TRBV21-1 and TRBJ2-7; the D call TRBD2 from the table was never checked on the DNA. TRBV21-1 is assigned pseudogene status. The CDR3 runs 14 residues.

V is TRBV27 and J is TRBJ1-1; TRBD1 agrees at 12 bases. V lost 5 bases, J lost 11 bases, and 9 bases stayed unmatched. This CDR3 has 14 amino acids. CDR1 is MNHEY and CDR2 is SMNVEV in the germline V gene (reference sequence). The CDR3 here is CASSVTGTGGRAFF. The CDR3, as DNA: TGTGCCAGCAGTGTAACCGGGACAGGGGGCCGGGCTTTCTTT.

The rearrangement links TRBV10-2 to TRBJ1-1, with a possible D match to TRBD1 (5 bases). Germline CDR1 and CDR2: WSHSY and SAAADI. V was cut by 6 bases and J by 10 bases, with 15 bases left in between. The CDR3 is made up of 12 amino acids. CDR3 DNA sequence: TGCGCCAGCAGGGACCTCGGGGGTCGAGCTTTCTTT. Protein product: CASRDLGGRAFF.

CDR3 sequence: CASSPSYRVYEQYF. The CDR3 DNA is TGTGCCAGCAGTCCCTCATACAGGGTCTACGAGCAGTACTTC. The chain joins TRBV27 to TRBJ2-7; D might be TRBD1 (6 bases). This CDR3 spans 14 amino acids. The V gene lost 5 bases and the J gene lost 3 bases, with 14 bases spanning the gap. Per germline, CDR1 MNHEY and CDR2 SMNVEV (reference sequence).

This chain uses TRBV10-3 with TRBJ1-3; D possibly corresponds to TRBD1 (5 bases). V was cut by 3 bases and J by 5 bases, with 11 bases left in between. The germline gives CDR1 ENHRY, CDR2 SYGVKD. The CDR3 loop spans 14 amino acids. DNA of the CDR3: TGTGCCATCAGTGATCAGGGTTCCAGAAACACCATATATTTT. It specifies CAISDQGSRNTIYF.

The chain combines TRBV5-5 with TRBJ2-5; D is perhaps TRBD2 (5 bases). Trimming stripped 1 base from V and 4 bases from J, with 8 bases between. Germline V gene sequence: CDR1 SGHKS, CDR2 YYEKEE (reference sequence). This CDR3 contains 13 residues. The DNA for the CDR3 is TGTGCCAGCAGCTTGCTGGCGGGAGAGACCCAGTACTTC. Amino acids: CASSLLAGETQYF.

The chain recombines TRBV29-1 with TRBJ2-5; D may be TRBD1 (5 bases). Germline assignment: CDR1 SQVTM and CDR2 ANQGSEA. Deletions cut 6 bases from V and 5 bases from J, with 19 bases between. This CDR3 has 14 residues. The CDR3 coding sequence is TGCAGCGTGGGAAATATGTGGGGCGACGAGACCCAGTACTTC. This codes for CSVGNMWGDETQYF. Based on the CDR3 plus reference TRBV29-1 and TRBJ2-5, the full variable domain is SAVISQKPSRDICQRGTSLTIQCQVDSQVTMMFWYRQQPGQSLTLIATANQGSEATYESGFVIDKFPISRPNLTFSTLTVSNMSPEDSSIYLCSVGNMWGDETQYFGPGTRLLVL.

CDR3 protein: CASGASYNEQFF. The CDR3 region has the DNA TGCGCCAGCGGGGCTTCCTACAATGAGCAGTTCTTC. The gene calls are TRBV5-1 and TRBJ2-1, with D possibly TRBD1 on 5 matching bases. CDR3 length: 12 residues. Between the trimmed V and J ends, which lost 7 bases and 1 base, there was a span of 6 bases. The V gene's germline CDR1 is SGHRS and CDR2 YFSETQ.

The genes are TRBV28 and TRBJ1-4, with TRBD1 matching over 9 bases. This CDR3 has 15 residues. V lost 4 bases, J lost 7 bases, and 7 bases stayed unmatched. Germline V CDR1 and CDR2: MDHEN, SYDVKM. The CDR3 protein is CASSSPGQGPEKLFF. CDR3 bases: TGTGCCAGCAGTTCACCGGGACAGGGTCCTGAAAAACTGTTTTTT.

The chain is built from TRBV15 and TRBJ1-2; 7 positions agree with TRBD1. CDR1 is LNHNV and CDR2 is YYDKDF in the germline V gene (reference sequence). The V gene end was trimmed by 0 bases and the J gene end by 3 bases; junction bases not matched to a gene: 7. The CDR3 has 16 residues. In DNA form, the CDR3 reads TGTGCCACCAGCAGAGATGTAGGACAGGAATACTATGGCTACACCTTC. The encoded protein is CATSRDVGQEYYGYTF.

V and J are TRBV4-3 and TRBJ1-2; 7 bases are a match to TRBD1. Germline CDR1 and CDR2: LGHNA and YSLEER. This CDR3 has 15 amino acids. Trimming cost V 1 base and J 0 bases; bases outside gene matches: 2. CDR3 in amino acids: CASSQGTGANYGYTF. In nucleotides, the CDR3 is TGCGCCAGCAGCCAAGGGACAGGAGCTAACTATGGCTACACCTTC.